The clone carrying this T cell receptor (beta chain) came up a few times. Per the original methods: Amplified reference gene primers provided the basis for estimating nucleated cell counts. The method was immunoSEQ multiplex PCR; TCRdb's version includes in-frame clones alone and lacks a portion of them. Clone size and the V and J calls come from that table; the DNA yielded D and trimming. The table lists roughly 130,000 clones, 65% to 80% of them singletons. The sample is drawn from a study of blood T cell repertoires in COVID-19. This TCR derives from an elderly man with acute or convalescent COVID-19. Sequencing used peripheral blood.

The CDR3 is CASSQGGGGELFF. CDR3 in DNA: TGTGCCAGCAGCCAGGGGGGAGGCGGGGAGCTGTTTTTT. V gene TRBV3-1 (or the pseudogene TRBV3-2) combines with J gene TRBJ2-2, with D perhaps matching TRBD2 (6 bases). Germline CDR1 is LGHDT and CDR2 is YNNKEL (reference sequence). The CDR3 consists of 13 residues. V lost 3 bases, J lost 7 bases, and 9 bases lay in between.